Presented here are 15 T cell receptor beta chains from one specimen sequenced in a study of beta chain features in type 1 diabetes. Expressed TCRB transcripts were sequenced because the entire RNA isolate underwent reverse transcription. Clones were read by immunoSEQ multiplex PCR, and TCRdb kept only the in-frame ones, dropping some. The sample has about 900,000 clones, roughly 17% seen once. Sequencing input: naive CD4+ T cells from blood. These receptors originate from a woman between 18 and 29 years old in good health.

The chain joins TRBV18 to TRBJ2-1; D ambiguous. V lost 4 bases, J lost 0 bases, and 13 bases lay in between. The CDR3 sequence is 16 residues long. Looked up from germline, CDR1 is KGHSH and CDR2 is LQKENI. The CDR3 reads CASSLRNSLSYNEQFF. The CDR3 coding sequence is TGTGCCAGCTCACTCCGAAATTCCCTCTCCTACAATGAGCAGTTCTTC.

This clone showed up just a few times. The chain links TRBV4-3 to TRBJ2-3; 11 bases agree with TRBD2. V dropped 1 base and J dropped 4; count of bases not matched to a gene: 7. The CDR3 is 17 residues long. In germline, CDR1 is LGHNA, CDR2 YSLEER. CDR3 nucleotide sequence: TGCGCCAGCAGCCAAGGTCTACTAGCGGGAGTCGCAGATACGCAGTATTTT. Encoded protein: CASSQGLLAGVADTQYF.

The V gene is TRBV28, the J gene TRBJ1-4; the match to TRBD1 covers 7 bases. The CDR3 is made up of 15 amino acids. In germline, CDR1 is MDHEN, CDR2 SYDVKM. The V and J ends lost 5 bases and 6 bases, in that order; junction bases with no gene match: 9. The CDR3 coding sequence is TGTGCCAGCAGTCGAGGGGGCGGAGGGTATGAAAAACTGTTTTTT. Amino acids: CASSRGGGGYEKLFF. Variable domain in full (rest from reference TRBV28 and TRBJ1-4): DVKVTQSSRYLVKRTGEKVFLECVQDMDHENMFWYRQDPGLGLRLIYFSYDVKMKEKGDIPEGYSVSREKKERFSLILESASTNQTSMYLCASSRGGGGYEKLFFGSGTQLSVL.

The chain joins TRBV13 to TRBJ2-4; 9 nucleotides align to TRBD2. Germline trimming cut 3 bases from V and 0 bases from J; bases unmatched to any gene: 9. Germline V gives CDR1 PRHDT, CDR2 FYEKMQ (reference sequence). The CDR3 contains 18 residues. Here the CDR3 DNA reads TGTGCCAGCAGCTTCAATCGACTAGCGGTTAAAGCCAAAAACATTCAGTACTTC. It codes for CASSFNRLAVKAKNIQYF. Combining the CDR3 with reference TRBV13 and TRBJ2-4 gives the whole variable domain AAGVIQSPRHLIKEKRETATLKCYPIPRHDTVYWYQQGPGQDPQFLISFYEKMQSDKGSIPDRFSAQQFSDYHSELNMSSLELGDSALYFCASSFNRLAVKAKNIQYFGAGTRLSVL.

J is TRBJ1-4 and V is TRBV7-9; TRBD1 matches at 7 bases. Per the germline V gene, CDR1 is SEHNR and CDR2 is FQNEAQ (reference sequence). V gave up 5 bases and J gave up 8 bases; unmatched junction bases: 5. The CDR3 runs to 13 residues. The CDR3 DNA reads TGTGCCAGCAGCCGGGACAGAACAGAAAAACTGTTTTTT. Translating it yields CASSRDRTEKLFF.

The gene calls are TRBV5-1 and TRBJ2-1; D is unresolved. V was pared by 2 bases and J by 0 bases, with 21 bases between. This CDR3 has 19 amino acids. Germline values: CDR1 SGHRS, CDR2 YFSETQ. The CDR3 reads CASSFVTSRADRSYNEQFF. For the CDR3, the DNA is TGCGCCAGCAGCTTTGTTACCTCAAGGGCGGATCGCTCCTACAATGAGCAGTTCTTC.

V usage is TRBV11-2 and J usage is TRBJ2-3; 9 bases line up with TRBD2. This CDR3 is 18 amino acids long. Per germline, CDR1 SGHAT and CDR2 FQNNGV. J gave up 3 bases and V 5 bases, and 15 bases lay outside the gene matches. The CDR3 sequence is CASSIIRGPSGKTDTQYF. DNA of the CDR3: TGTGCCAGCAGCATAATCCGGGGACCTAGCGGGAAAACAGATACGCAGTATTTT.

This clone was picked up a small number of times. The chain couples TRBV9 to TRBJ2-1; 11 bases are a match to TRBD2. This CDR3 comprises 15 residues. CDR1 SGDLS and CDR2 YYNGEE come from the germline V gene. J was trimmed by 9 bases and V by 3 bases; bases with no gene match: 8. CDR3 sequence reads: CASSARGTSGSEQFF. CDR3 DNA: TGTGCCAGCAGCGCCAGGGGTACTAGCGGGAGTGAGCAGTTCTTC.

This clone has just a few counts. The chain couples TRBV4-2 to TRBJ2-3, with TRBD2 identical over 7 bases. J was trimmed by 1 base and V by 1 base; bases with no gene match: 11. Germline CDR1 LGHNA, CDR2 YNFKEQ. The CDR3 has 18 residues. The CDR3 loop is CASSQVHWLAVRTDTQYF. The CDR3 nucleotides read TGTGCCAGCAGCCAAGTTCATTGGCTAGCGGTCCGCACAGATACGCAGTATTTT.

This clone came up a few times. The chain links TRBV7-8 to TRBJ2-1; unclear D gene. The CDR3 consists of 13 residues. CDR1 is SGHVS, CDR2 FQNEAQ, per germline. Trimming stripped 1 base from V and 12 bases from J, with 13 bases between. The CDR3 nucleotides are TGTGCCAGCAGCTTAGTTGGGCCCCCTGGGCAGTTCTTC. Amino acid sequence: CASSLVGPPGQFF. Full variable domain (rest looked up from reference TRBV7-8 and TRBJ2-1): GAGVSQSPRYKVAKRGQDVALRCDPISGHVSLFWYQQALGQGPEFLTYFQNEAQLDKSGLPSDRFFAERPEGSVSTLKIQRTQQEDSAVYLCASSLVGPPGQFFGPGTRLTVL.

This chain joins TRBV29-1 and TRBJ2-3; D unresolved. Trimming left V 1 base short and J 2 bases short, with 13 bases between. The CDR3 runs 15 residues. Germline V gene sequence: CDR1 SQVTM, CDR2 ANQGSEA. The CDR3 DNA follows: TGCAGCGTTGAAGGATCGGTCGCCTCCACAGATACGCAGTATTTT. Its protein is CSVEGSVASTDTQYF.

The chain couples TRBV2 to TRBJ1-3; 9 positions match TRBD1. Germline V gene sequence: CDR1 SNHLY, CDR2 FYNNEI. CDR3 length: 15 amino acids. J was trimmed by 3 bases and V by 6 bases; bases with no gene match: 6. CDR3 bases: TGTGCCAGCAGCCAGACAGGGGGAAGTGGAAACACCATATATTTT. Protein sequence: CASSQTGGSGNTIYF.

This rearrangement joins TRBV5-1 to TRBJ2-1; possible D gene TRBD1, 6 bases. Germline lookup yields CDR1 SGHRS and CDR2 YFSETQ. This CDR3 contains 16 residues. V shed 4 bases and J shed 7 bases, with 21 bases lying between them. CDR3 coding DNA: TGCGCCAGCAGCCCACTTTTGGGCAGGGGACAAAATGAGCAGTTCTTC. As protein: CASSPLLGRGQNEQFF.

This clone was counted between two and nine times. The chain recombines TRBV9 with TRBJ2-1, with 8 bases lining up with TRBD2. V gave up 4 bases and J gave up 4 bases; unmatched junction bases: 7. The CDR3 length is 15 residues. Germline V gene sequence: CDR1 SGDLS, CDR2 YYNGEE. The chain's CDR3 is CASSLSGSPYNEQFF. The CDR3 DNA follows: TGTGCCAGCAGCCTCAGCGGGAGCCCGTACAATGAGCAGTTCTTC.

Only a few counts were recorded for this clone. The rearrangement joins TRBV4-3 to TRBJ1-2, with 7 bases that match TRBD1. The V gene's germline CDR1 is LGHNA and CDR2 YSLEER. The CDR3 consists of 15 residues. J was trimmed by 4 bases and V by 1 base; bases with no gene match: 6. CDR3 region: CASSQVRGSAYGYTF. CDR3 nucleotide sequence: TGCGCCAGCAGCCAAGTCAGGGGGAGCGCCTATGGCTACACCTTC.